Below, one T cell receptor beta chain is given with its context. The antigen is unknown. These data originate in a study of response to subunit inactivated influenza vaccine. Germline CDR1 and CDR2: ENHRY and SYGVKD. This CDR3 comprises 16 residues. V was shortened by 2 bases and J by 2 bases, with 13 bases between the two germline ends. MiXCR, run by TCRdb on the RT-PCR reads, gives a single entry per CDR3 protein. The sample yields 550,000 to 600,000 distinct CDR3 sequences, around 11% seen once. Notes on the study in general: The authors suggested that few new T cells are recruited per seasonal influenza vaccination.

The starting material was PBMCs from blood, obtained on the day of vaccination. This receptor was obtained from a man aged 50 to 59 who received an inactivated influenza vaccine. The rearrangement uses TRBV10-3 and TRBJ2-1, with D possibly matching TRBD1 (6 bases). The CDR3 is CAISESDRRTYNEQFF. CDR3 nucleotides: TGTGCCATCAGTGAGAGCGACAGGCGGACCTACAATGAGCAGTTCTTC.